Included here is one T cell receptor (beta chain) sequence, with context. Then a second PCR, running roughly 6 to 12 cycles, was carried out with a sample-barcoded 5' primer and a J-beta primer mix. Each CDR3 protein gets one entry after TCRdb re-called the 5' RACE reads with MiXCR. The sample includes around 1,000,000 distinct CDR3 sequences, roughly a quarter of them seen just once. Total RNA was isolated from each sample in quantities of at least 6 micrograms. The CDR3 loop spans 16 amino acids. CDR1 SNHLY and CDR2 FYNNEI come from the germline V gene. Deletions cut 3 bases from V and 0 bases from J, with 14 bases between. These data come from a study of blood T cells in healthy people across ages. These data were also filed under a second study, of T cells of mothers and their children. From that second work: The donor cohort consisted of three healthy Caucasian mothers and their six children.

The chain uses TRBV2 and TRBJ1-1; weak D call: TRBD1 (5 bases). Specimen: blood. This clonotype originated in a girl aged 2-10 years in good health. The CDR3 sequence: CASSEGPEALNTEAFF. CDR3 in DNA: TGTGCCAGCAGTGAGGGGCCAGAAGCTCTGAACACTGAAGCTTTCTTT.